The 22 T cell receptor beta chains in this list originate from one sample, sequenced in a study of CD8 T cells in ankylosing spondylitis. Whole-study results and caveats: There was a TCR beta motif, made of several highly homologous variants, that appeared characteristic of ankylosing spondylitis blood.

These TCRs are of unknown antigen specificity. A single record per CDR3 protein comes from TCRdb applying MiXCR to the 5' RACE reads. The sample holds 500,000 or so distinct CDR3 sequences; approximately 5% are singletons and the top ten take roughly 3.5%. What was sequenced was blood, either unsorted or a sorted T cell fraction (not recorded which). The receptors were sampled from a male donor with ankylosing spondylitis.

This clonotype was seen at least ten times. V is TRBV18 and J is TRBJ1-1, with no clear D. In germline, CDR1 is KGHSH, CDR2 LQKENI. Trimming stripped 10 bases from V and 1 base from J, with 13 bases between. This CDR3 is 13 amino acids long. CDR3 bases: TGTGCCACCGCCCGGGGTTCGAACACTGAAGCTTTCTTT. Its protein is CATARGSNTEAFF.

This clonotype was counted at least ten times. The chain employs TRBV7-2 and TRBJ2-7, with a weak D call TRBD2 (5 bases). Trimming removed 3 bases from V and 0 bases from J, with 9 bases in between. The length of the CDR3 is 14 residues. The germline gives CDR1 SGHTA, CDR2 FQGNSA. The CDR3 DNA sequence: TGTGCCAGCAGCTTTGACTATAGCTCCTACGAGCAGTACTTC. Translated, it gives CASSFDYSSYEQYF.

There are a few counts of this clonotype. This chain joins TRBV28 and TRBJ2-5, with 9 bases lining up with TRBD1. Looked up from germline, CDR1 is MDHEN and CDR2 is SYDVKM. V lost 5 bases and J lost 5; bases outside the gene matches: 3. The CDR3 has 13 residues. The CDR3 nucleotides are TGTGCCAGCAGTAACAGGGGGCCGGAGACCCAGTACTTC. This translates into CASSNRGPETQYF.

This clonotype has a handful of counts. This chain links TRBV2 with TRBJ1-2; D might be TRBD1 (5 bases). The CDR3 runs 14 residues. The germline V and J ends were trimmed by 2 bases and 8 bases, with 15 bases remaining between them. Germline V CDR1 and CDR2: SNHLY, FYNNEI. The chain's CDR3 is CASSESHQGEGYTF. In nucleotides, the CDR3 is TGTGCCAGCAGTGAAAGTCACCAGGGAGAGGGCTACACCTTC.

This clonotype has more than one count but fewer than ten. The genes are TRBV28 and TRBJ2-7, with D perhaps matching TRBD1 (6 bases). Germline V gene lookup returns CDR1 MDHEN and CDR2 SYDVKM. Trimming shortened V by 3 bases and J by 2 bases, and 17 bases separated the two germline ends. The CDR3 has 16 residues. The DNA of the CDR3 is TGTGCCAGCAGTTTGGAGGCGGACAGCCCAACCTACGAGCAGTACTTC. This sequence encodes CASSLEADSPTYEQYF. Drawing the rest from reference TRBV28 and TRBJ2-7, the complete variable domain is DVKVTQSSRYLVKRTGEKVFLECVQDMDHENMFWYRQDPGLGLRLIYFSYDVKMKEKGDIPEGYSVSREKKERFSLILESASTNQTSMYLCASSLEADSPTYEQYFGPGTRLTVT.

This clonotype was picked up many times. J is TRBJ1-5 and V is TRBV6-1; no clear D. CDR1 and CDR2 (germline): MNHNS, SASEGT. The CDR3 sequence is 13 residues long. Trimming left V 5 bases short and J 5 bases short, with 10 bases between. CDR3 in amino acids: CASSPSPDQPQHF. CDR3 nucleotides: TGTGCCAGCAGTCCCTCCCCGGATCAGCCCCAGCATTTT.

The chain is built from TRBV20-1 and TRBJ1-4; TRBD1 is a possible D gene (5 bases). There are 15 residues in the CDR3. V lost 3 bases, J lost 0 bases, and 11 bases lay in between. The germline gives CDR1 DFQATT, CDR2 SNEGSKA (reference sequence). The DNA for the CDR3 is TGCAGTGCTAGGAGGTTGGGGGCAACTAATGAAAAACTGTTTTTT. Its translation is CSARRLGATNEKLFF.

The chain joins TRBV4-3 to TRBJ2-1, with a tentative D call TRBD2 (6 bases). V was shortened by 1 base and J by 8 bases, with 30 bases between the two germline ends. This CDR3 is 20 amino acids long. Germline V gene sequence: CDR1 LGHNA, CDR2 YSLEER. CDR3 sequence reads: CASSQVWTDPWRESLDEQFF. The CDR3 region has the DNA TGCGCCAGCAGCCAAGTCTGGACGGATCCGTGGAGGGAGAGTTTGGATGAGCAGTTCTTC.

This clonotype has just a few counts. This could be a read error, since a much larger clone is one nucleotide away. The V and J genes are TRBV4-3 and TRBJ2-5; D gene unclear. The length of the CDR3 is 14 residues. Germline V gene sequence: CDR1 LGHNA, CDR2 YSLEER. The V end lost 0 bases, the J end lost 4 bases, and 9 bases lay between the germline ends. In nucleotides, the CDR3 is TGCGCCAGCAGCCAAGAAGGGTATAGAGAGACCCAGTACTTC. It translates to CASSQEGYRETQYF.

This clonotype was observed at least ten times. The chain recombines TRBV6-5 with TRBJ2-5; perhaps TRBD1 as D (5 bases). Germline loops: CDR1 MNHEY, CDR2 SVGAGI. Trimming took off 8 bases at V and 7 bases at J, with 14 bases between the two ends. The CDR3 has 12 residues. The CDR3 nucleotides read TGTGCCAGCTTCTCCTCGCAGGGGACCCAGTACTTC. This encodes CASFSSQGTQYF.

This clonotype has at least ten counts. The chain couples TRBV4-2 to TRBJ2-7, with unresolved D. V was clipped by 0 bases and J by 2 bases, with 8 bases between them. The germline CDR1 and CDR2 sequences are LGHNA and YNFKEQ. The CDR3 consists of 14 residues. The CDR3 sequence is CASSQDPATYEQYF. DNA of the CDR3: TGTGCCAGCAGCCAAGACCCAGCTACCTACGAGCAGTACTTC.

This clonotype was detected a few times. CDR3 region: CASSRGPGETQYF. CDR3 nucleotides: TGTGCCAGCAGCAGGGGGCCCGGGGAGACCCAGTACTTC. The genes are TRBV6-1 and TRBJ2-5; TRBD1 matches at 8 bases. The CDR3 has 13 residues. The V gene end was trimmed by 6 bases and the J gene end by 5 bases; junction bases not matched to a gene: 5. CDR1 and CDR2 from the germline V gene are MNHNS and SASEGT.

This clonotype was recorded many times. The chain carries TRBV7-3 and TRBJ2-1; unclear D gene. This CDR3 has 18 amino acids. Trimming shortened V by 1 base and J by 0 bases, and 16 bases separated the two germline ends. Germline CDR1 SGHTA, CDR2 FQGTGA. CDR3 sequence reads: CASSLRNYVASSYNEQFF. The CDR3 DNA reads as TGTGCCAGCAGCTTAAGGAATTATGTGGCAAGCTCCTACAATGAGCAGTTCTTC.

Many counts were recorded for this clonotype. In DNA form, the CDR3 reads TGCGCCAGCAGCTATCTAGCGGGACGATACGAGCAGTACTTC. It encodes CASSYLAGRYEQYF. The chain couples TRBV5-1 to TRBJ2-7, with 9 bases matching TRBD2. Germline V gives CDR1 SGHRS, CDR2 YFSETQ. The CDR3 consists of 14 residues. J lost 4 bases, V lost 3 bases, and 5 bases had no gene match.

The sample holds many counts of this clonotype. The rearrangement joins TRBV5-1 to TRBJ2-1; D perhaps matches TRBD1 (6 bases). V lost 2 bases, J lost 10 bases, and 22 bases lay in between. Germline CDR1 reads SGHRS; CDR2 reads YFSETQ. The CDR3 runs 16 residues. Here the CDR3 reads CASSFERLGAEREQFF. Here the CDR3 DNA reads TGCGCCAGCAGCTTTGAGCGGTTGGGGGCTGAGAGGGAGCAGTTCTTC.

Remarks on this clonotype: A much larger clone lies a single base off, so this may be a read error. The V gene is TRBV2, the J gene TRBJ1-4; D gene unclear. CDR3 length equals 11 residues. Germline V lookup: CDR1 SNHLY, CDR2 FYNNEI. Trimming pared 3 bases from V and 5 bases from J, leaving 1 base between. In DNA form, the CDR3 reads TGTGCCAGCAGTGAGAATGAAAAACTGTTTTTT. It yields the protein CASSENEKLFF.

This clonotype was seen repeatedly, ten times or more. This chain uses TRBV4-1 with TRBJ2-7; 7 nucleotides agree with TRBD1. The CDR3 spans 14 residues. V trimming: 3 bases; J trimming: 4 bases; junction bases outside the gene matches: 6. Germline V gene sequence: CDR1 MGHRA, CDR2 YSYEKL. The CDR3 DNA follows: TGCGCCAGCAGCCACGGACAGGATGGATACGAGCAGTACTTC. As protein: CASSHGQDGYEQYF.

In DNA form, the CDR3 reads TGTGCCAGCAGCCCTATACTTACTAGCGGCACCTACAATGAGCAGTTCTTC. Its protein is CASSPILTSGTYNEQFF. The chain employs TRBV6-1 and TRBJ2-1, with 8 bases lining up with TRBD2. CDR1 is MNHNS and CDR2 is SASEGT in the germline V gene. The J segment lost 2 bases and the V segment lost 6 bases, leaving 12 bases of the junction unmatched. CDR3 size: 17 residues.

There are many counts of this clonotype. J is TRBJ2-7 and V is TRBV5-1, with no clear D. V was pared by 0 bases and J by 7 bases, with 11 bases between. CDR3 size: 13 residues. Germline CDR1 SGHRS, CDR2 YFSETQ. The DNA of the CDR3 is TGCGCCAGCAGCTTGGCAGCGCAAGAAGAGCAGTACTTC. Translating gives CASSLAAQEEQYF.

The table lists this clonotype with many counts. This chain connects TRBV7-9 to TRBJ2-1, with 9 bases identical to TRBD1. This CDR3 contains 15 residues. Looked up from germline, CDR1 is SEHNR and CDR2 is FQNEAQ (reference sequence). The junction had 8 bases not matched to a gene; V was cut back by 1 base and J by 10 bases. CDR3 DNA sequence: TGTGCCAGCAGCTTAGGGGGACAGGGATCACCCGAGCAGTTCTTC. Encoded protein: CASSLGGQGSPEQFF.

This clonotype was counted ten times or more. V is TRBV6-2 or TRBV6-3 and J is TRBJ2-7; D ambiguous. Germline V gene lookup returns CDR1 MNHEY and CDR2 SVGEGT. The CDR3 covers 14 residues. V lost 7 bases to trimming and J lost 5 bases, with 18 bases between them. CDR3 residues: CASIGSLTSNEQYF. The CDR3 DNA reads TGTGCCAGCATTGGGTCTTTGACTTCGAACGAGCAGTACTTC.

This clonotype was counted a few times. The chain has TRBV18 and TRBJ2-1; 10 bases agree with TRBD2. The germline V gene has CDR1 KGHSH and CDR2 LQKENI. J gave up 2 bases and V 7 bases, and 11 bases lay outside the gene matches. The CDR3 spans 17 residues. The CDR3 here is CASFPSGRAETYNEQFF. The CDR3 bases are TGTGCCAGCTTCCCCAGCGGGAGGGCCGAAACCTACAATGAGCAGTTCTTC.